This paragraph covers one TCR beta chain sequence. The antigen is undetermined. The source of the sample is a study of shared clonotypes between healthy human individuals. It was roughly 330 ng DNA, 25,000 to 35,000 T cell genomes, that went into each replicate PCR of unsorted PBMC. In the authors' methods: Filtering differed, since immunoSEQ gave only junction sequences and no quality scores. Measured with immunoSEQ multiplex PCR; TCRdb has only the in-frame clones, and not every one. Clone size and the V and J calls come from that table; the DNA yielded D and trimming. The profile shows about 600,000 clones, roughly four fifths of them singletons. Roughly 81 million PBMCs per unsorted sample were used for genomic DNA. The CDR3 has 12 residues. Germline-derived CDR1 and CDR2 are SGHTA and FQGNSA. V was trimmed by 3 bases and J by 0 bases, leaving 2 bases between them. The study, taken as a whole, reports: The small donor group covered limited genetic and exposure diversity.

V gene TRBV7-2 combines with J gene TRBJ2-5; the D is unclear. The sequence was collected from a woman aged 40 to 55 in good health. Some clones in this sample may be carry-over from other donors' samples. Sample: PBMCs. The chain's CDR3 is CASSFDQETQYF. As DNA, the CDR3 is TGTGCCAGCAGCTTTGACCAAGAGACCCAGTACTTC.